This TCR beta chain was documented in a study of T cells in placental villitis. About the investigation overall: Placental TCR-beta repertoires were compared across villitis of unknown etiology, gestational-age-matched unaffected controls, and infectious villitis in order to test an allograft-versus-infection hypothesis. Results and caveats for the whole study, not just this receptor: CMV-specific clone frequencies were lower in villitis of unknown etiology than in infectious CMV cases (roughly 0.001 vs 0.011), and villitis of unknown etiology did not differ from controls on this measure. Bulk tissue sequencing could not distinguish helper, regulatory or cytotoxic T cells, nor maternal versus fetal T cells, and excluded gamma-delta receptors. Small amounts of decidua were contained in the paraffin blocks, so some of the captured T cells, especially in controls, may have been decidual rather than villous infiltrates.

The germline V gene supplies CDR1 KGHDR and CDR2 SFDVKD. From the cysteine up to the phenylalanine, the CDR3 has a length of 13 residues. Left in the record is the CDR3 DNA by itself, 39 bases read in frame from the first base. V and J lose 5 bases and 4 bases, and a span of 8 bases separates them. The study included five infectious villitis placentae (four with confirmed cytomegalovirus and one with Toxoplasma gondii), and these placentae were not matched to the other groups. Mothers with infectious villitis were younger, had smaller fetuses, and delivered preterm or experienced intrauterine demise in two cases. Placentae were collected after delivery and examined grossly and histologically before archival tissue was selected. Five 10-micron scrolls were cut from each FFPE block, and DNA was then isolated using the AllPrep DNA/RNA FFPE Tissue kit. DNA concentration and purity were evaluated by NanoDrop, whereas RNA quality was assessed on a Bioanalyzer.

Only one count was recorded for this clone. Its cognate antigen has yet to be identified. Nothing much larger sits one base from this clone, and base qualities are not available. Using the immunoSEQ v4 bias-controlled multiplex PCR assay, run blinded to group allocation, TCR-beta CDR3 regions were amplified from genomic DNA. To estimate nucleated cell and T cell quantities per sample, reference gene primers were included together with the TCR-beta primers. Sequencing of the libraries was performed on an Illumina MiSeq with a 100-cycle paired-end protocol. In the paper's pipeline: The immunoSEQ Analyzer software was used to calculate diversity and richness, with richness measured by iChao1 and clonality based on Pielou evenness and Shannon diversity (range 0-1, where higher values mean less diversity). Using confidence 3 and substitution 2, CDR3 amino acid sequences together with their V/J genes were queried against VDJdb for CMV, EBV and influenza A specificities. The Morisita-Horn index was used to assess how much TCR-beta amino acid clonotypes overlapped between the villitis of unknown etiology, infectious villitis and control repertoires. Imported from immuneACCESS, the table was reduced by TCRdb to in-frame sequences with V and J called. These copies leave out some clones; in studies compared against another copy, an unresolved V gene accounts for under half, and the cause of the remainder is not known. V, J and clone size are taken as reported in that table, and D and trimming were inferred from the DNA itself. The sample yields around 3,100 clones; 70% to 80% were counted once. About a sixth of the sample is in the top ten clones.

The sample was placental tissue containing maternal and fetal cells. The clonotype originates from a human patient with infectious villitis; the placental T cells may come from both mother and fetus. The sequence is built from TRBV24-1 and TRBJ1-5, with a weak D call of TRBD1 (5 bases match). The sequence in DNA is TGTGCCACCAGTGTGGGGCAGAATCAGCCCCAGCATTTT. Its protein product is CATSVGQNQPQHF.